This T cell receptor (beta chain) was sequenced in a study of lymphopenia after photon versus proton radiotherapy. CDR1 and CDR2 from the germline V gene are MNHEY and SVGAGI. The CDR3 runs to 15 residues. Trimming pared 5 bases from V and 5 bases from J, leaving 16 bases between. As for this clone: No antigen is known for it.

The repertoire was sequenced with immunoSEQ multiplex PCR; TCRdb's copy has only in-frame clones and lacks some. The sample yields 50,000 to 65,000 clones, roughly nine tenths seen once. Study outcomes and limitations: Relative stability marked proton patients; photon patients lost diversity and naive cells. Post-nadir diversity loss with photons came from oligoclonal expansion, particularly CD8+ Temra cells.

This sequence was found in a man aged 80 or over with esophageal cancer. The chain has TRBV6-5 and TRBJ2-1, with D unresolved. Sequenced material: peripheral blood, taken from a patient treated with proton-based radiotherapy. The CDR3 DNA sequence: TGTGCCAGCAGTCCCAAATTTTGGTCTGACAATGAGCAGTTCTTC. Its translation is CASSPKFWSDNEQFF.